Listed below are T cell receptor beta chains from one sample, sequenced in a study of identical twins. Via MiXCR, TCRdb re-called the 5' RACE reads, giving one row per CDR3 protein. The sample shows a few hundred thousand distinct CDR3 sequences, roughly an eighth of them seen only once. These same data were also listed under a study on yellow fever vaccine responses in identical twins.

Sample: CD4+ T cells sorted from blood. All receptors come from a woman between 18 and 30 years old in good health. Each CDR3 is given with its conserved first and last residue. Fields, in order: D gene, clone size, J gene, V gene, CDR3 protein. The D gene is left open where the match is weak. Part of the rows lack a size; the others show once, few, many or a class for expanded clones.

D: TRBD2; size: .; J: TRBJ2-3; V: TRBV12-3/TRBV12-4; CDR3: CASTLGLAGSTDTQYF
D: TRBD2; size: few; J: TRBJ2-4; V: TRBV11-2; CDR3: CASSLVIISGKPTGNIQYF
D: .; size: .; J: TRBJ2-7; V: TRBV7-6; CDR3: CASSSRGESEQYF
D: .; size: .; J: TRBJ1-4; V: TRBV12-3/TRBV12-4; CDR3: CASSSRGPLGGNEKLFF
D: .; size: few; J: TRBJ2-3; V: TRBV4-3; CDR3: CASSQQTGGASTDTQYF
D: .; size: many; J: TRBJ1-5; V: TRBV12-3/TRBV12-4; CDR3: CASSGRGDQPQHF
D: .; size: .; J: TRBJ2-2; V: TRBV30; CDR3: CAWRDRPSGTGELFF
D: .; size: .; J: TRBJ2-7; V: TRBV20-1; CDR3: CSARDARQLEQYF
D: .; size: many; J: TRBJ2-3; V: TRBV7-2; CDR3: CASSLTGVADTQYF
D: TRBD2; size: many; J: TRBJ2-1; V: TRBV20-1; CDR3: CSASNLAGGYNEQFF
D: .; size: .; J: TRBJ2-3; V: TRBV6-5; CDR3: CASSYEGGKSTDTQYF
D: TRBD2; size: .; J: TRBJ2-1; V: TRBV7-7; CDR3: CASSLASRRLAATYNEQFF
D: TRBD2; size: few; J: TRBJ2-3; V: TRBV20-1; CDR3: CSARVPGGSASGGGTQYF
D: .; size: many; J: TRBJ1-1; V: TRBV5-1; CDR3: CASSLDSSAPEAFF
D: .; size: few; J: TRBJ2-2; V: TRBV11-2; CDR3: CASSFSTSGAGSCFF
D: TRBD1; size: .; J: TRBJ2-7; V: TRBV11-2; CDR3: CASSLEDRKAEQYF
D: .; size: .; J: TRBJ1-5; V: TRBV7-2; CDR3: CASSSAGTINQPQHF
D: .; size: many; J: TRBJ2-7; V: TRBV20-1; CDR3: CSARRYGTSYEQYF
D: .; size: few; J: TRBJ2-3; V: TRBV4-1; CDR3: CASSQESLTDTQYF